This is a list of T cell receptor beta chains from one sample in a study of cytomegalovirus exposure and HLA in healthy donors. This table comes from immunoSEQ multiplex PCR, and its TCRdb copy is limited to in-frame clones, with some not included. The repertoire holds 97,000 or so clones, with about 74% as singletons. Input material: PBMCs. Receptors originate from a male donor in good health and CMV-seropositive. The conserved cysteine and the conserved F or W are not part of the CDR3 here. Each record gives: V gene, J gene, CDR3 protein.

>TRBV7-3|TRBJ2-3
ASSLTGAGTLTDTQY
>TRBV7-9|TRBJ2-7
ASSSGTSWLNEQY
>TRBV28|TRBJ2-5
ASDRVGGETQY
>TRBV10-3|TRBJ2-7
AISDPGLVREQY
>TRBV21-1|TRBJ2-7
ASSKGWLAGAPNEQY
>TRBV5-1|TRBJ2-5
ASSRGQGQETQY
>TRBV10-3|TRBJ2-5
AISESLAGVTGETQY
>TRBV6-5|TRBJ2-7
ASSYGLAGGEQY
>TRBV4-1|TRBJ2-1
ASSHRPDRPLSNEQF
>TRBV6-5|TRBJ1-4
ASSYSGGKLF
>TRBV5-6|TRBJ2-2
ASSFGQGGRELF
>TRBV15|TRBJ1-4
ATSSDRDSNEKLF
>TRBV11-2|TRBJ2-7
ASSFGQELSYEQY
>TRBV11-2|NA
ASSLGRGAYEQY
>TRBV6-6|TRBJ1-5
ATATGEIQPQH
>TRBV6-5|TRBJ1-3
ASSYQRHRGNTIY
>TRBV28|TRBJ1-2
ALGTGYGYT
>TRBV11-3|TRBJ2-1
ASSPTSRTESYNEQF
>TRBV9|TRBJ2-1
ASSVGGSIDNEQF
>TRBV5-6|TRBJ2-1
ASSWTGGWNEQF
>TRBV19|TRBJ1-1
ASSPNWEGLGTEAF
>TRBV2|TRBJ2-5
ASRTHRGQETQY
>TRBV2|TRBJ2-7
ASGERGGAYEQY
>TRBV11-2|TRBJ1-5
ASSLDNSQQPQH
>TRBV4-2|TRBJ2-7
ASSVREHEQY
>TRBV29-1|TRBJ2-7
SVEKGREGEY
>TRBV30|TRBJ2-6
AWSYSGANGLT
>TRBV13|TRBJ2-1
ASSLVRTAYNEQF
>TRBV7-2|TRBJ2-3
ASSPGTRGTDTQY
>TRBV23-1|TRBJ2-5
ASSQHRTRGRETQY